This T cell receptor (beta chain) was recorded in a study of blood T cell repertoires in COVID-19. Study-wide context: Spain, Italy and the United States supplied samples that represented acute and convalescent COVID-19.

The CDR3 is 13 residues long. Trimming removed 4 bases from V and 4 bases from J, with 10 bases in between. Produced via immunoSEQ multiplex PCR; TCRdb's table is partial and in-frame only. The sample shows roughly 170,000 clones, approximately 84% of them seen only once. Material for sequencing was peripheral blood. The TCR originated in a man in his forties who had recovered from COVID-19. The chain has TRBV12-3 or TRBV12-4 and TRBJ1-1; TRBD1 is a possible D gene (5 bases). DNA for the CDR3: TGTGCCAGCAGTTCAGGGTTCAGCACTGAAGCTTTCTTT. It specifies CASSSGFSTEAFF.